This T cell receptor (beta chain) was recovered during a study of shared clonotypes between healthy human individuals. This table comes from immunoSEQ multiplex PCR, and its TCRdb copy is limited to in-frame clones, with some not included. The data hold 1,400,000 or so clones, with around 98.5% observed a single time. This clone was seen a single time. CDR3 length: 13 residues. Germline CDR1 reads SGHTA; CDR2 reads FQGNSA. V shed 4 bases and J shed 11 bases, with 14 bases lying between them. Sequencing was carried out using naive CD4+ T cells sorted from blood. Subset described: CD45RA+ positively selected. The origin of this receptor is a man aged 25 to 40 in good health. The J gene is TRBJ1-4, the V gene TRBV7-2; D is perhaps TRBD1 (5 bases). CDR3 DNA: TGTGCCAGCAGCTCCCCCGGCGGGGCGAAACTGTTTTTT. Translating it yields CASSSPGGAKLFF.